Listed below are T cell receptor beta chains from one sample, sequenced in a study of blood T cells in healthy people across ages. TCRdb reprocessed the 5' RACE reads via MiXCR and lists one record per CDR3 protein. Seen here are about 770,000 distinct CDR3 sequences, 44% observed once, and the top ten hold 15% to 25%. The specimen was blood. These receptor sequences come from a man aged 55 to 69 in good health. CDR3s include the opening cysteine and the closing phenylalanine or tryptophan. Fields, in order: V gene, clone size, D gene, J gene, CDR3 DNA, CDR3 protein. D genes are given only for firm matches. Where a row states a size, it is once, few, many or the class of an expanded clone; other rows omit it.

TRBV3-1,few,.,TRBJ2-5,TGTGCCACCCGGATAGGTCGCGAGACCCAGTACTTC,CATRIGRETQYF
TRBV7-6,.,.,TRBJ2-3,TGTGCCAGCAGCTTAGCGCGGGCAGGGGGCACAGATACGCAGTATTTT,CASSLARAGGTDTQYF
TRBV27,.,TRBD1,TRBJ2-7,TGTGCCAGCAGTTCAATGACAGGGCCCTACGAGCAGTACTTC,CASSSMTGPYEQYF
TRBV20-1,.,TRBD2,TRBJ2-3,TGCAGTGCTAGAGTGGGGGTAGGAGCGGGGGGCCCGAATACGCAGTATTTT,CSARVGVGAGGPNTQYF
TRBV5-6,.,.,TRBJ2-5,TGTGCCAGCAGCTTGGCGCGACAACAAGAGACCCAGTACTTC,CASSLARQQETQYF
TRBV6-7,.,.,TRBJ2-7,TGTGCCAGCAGTGACGGTATAGTGGCCTACGAGCAGTACTTC,CASSDGIVAYEQYF
TRBV6-2/TRBV6-3,.,.,TRBJ1-2,TGTGCCAGCAGTTACTCAGGGACGGAAGCCTATGGCTACACCTTC,CASSYSGTEAYGYTF
TRBV9,.,.,TRBJ2-1,TGTGCCAGCAGCGTCAACGGCAATGAGCAGTTCTTC,CASSVNGNEQFF
TRBV7-9,.,.,TRBJ1-2,TGTGCCAGCAGCTTCTCGCAGATAACCTATGGCTACACCTTC,CASSFSQITYGYTF
TRBV20-1,.,TRBD2,TRBJ2-4,TGCAGTGCCACCCCCTGGCGGGGGGATAGGACCAAAAACATTCAGTACTTC,CSATPWRGDRTKNIQYF
TRBV7-3,.,.,TRBJ1-2,TGTGCCAGCAGCCCAACAAGGTTTAACTATGGCTACACCTTC,CASSPTRFNYGYTF
TRBV20-1,.,TRBD1,TRBJ2-3,TGCAGTCAAACAGGGGCTCGAAGAGATACGCAGTATTTT,CSQTGARRDTQYF
TRBV2,once,.,TRBJ2-5,TGTGCCAGCAGTGGACTAGTTAGCCAAGAGACCCAGTACTTC,CASSGLVSQETQYF